This T cell receptor beta chain originates from a study of T-cell reconstitution after alpha-beta-depleted transplantation in children. Germline CDR1 is DFQATT and CDR2 is SNEGSKA (reference sequence). The CDR3 consists of 14 residues. Using unique molecular identifiers, the investigators prepared the TCRbeta library. Each CDR3 protein is one row after TCRdb ran MiXCR on the PCR reads. Counted here are roughly 500,000 distinct CDR3 sequences, about 33% occurring once; the ten biggest clones make up 2% to 3%. Comment on this clonotype: An end of the junction differs from the germline gene, which may be a read error.

This sequence joins TRBV20-1 and TRBJ1-1, with D possibly TRBD1 on 5 matching bases. Specimen: PBMCs from the stem cell graft donor, collected from the stem cell graft. The TCR originated in a human donor who donated a stem cell graft to a child with aplastic anemia. The CDR3: CSARGGRSNTEALF. The CDR3 DNA is TGCAGTGCTAGAGGGGGACGGTCGAACACTGAAGCTTTATTT.